This T cell receptor beta chain appears in the sequencing data of a study of blood T cell repertoires in COVID-19. On the study more broadly: There were acute and convalescent COVID-19 samples, and they came from the United States, Italy and Spain. T cells, B-cell-depleted T cells, or PBMCs provided the cDNA or gDNA that served as material.

This CDR3 spans 16 amino acids. Germline CDR1 LGHNA, CDR2 YNFKEQ. J lost 5 bases, V lost 0 bases, and 7 bases had no gene match. This clone is a singleton in its sample. Original analysis: Using reference gene primer amplification, nucleated cell counts were estimated. The method was immunoSEQ multiplex PCR; TCRdb's version includes in-frame clones alone and lacks a portion of them. V and J calls and clone size are as listed in that table; D and trimming were resolved from the DNA. The table lists hundreds of thousands of clones, 87% of them singletons. The receptor was derived from a woman aged 18-29 years who had recovered from COVID-19. The rearrangement joins TRBV4-2 to TRBJ1-5, with TRBD1 identical over 7 bases. Source material: peripheral blood. CDR3 loop: CASSQEWGQNYQPQHF. In nucleotides, the CDR3 is TGTGCCAGCAGCCAAGAATGGGGACAGAATTATCAGCCCCAGCATTTT.